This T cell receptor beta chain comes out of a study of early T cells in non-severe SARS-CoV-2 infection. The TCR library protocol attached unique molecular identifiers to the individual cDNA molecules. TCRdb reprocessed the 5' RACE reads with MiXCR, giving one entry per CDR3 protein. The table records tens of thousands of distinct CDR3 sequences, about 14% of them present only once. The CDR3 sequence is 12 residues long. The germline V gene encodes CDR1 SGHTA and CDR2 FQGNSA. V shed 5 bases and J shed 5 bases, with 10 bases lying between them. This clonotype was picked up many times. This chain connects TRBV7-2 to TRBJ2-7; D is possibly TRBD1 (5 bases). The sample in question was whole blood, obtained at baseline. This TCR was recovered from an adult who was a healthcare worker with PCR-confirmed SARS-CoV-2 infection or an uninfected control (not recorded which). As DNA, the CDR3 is TGTGCCAGCAGCCTTTCCAGGGACGAGCAGTACTTC. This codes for CASSLSRDEQYF.